This T cell receptor (beta chain) was sequenced during a study of T cell changes during pregnancy in multiple sclerosis. Trimming removed 0 bases from V and 8 bases from J; junction bases left unmatched: 6. Germline V gene lookup returns CDR1 MNHEY and CDR2 SMNVEV (reference sequence). This CDR3 has 15 residues. Produced via immunoSEQ multiplex PCR; TCRdb's table is partial and in-frame only. The sample yields 45,000 to 50,000 clones, 85% to 95% seen once. The sequence was collected from a female donor with multiple sclerosis, enrolled in a pregnancy study. V and J are TRBV27 and TRBJ2-1; 8 bases are shared with TRBD2. This specimen was CD8+ T cells from peripheral blood mononuclear cells, taken before pregnancy. CDR3 DNA: TGTGCCAGCAGTTTATCCCTAGCGGGTAGTGATGAGCAGTTCTTC. Protein: CASSLSLAGSDEQFF.